The 10 T cell receptor beta chains presented below share a single source sample, sequenced in a study of blood T cell repertoires in COVID-19. Clones were sequenced by immunoSEQ multiplex PCR, and TCRdb holds only the in-frame ones, with some missing. Of about 58,000 clones listed, over 75% are singletons. Source material: peripheral blood. The receptors stem from a man aged 35-49 years with active COVID-19.

The V call is TRBV5-1, the J call TRBJ2-1, with 8 bases lining up with TRBD1. Losses at the gene ends were 4 bases for V and 8 bases for J; bases not matched to a gene: 14. Germline V gives CDR1 SGHRS, CDR2 YFSETQ. The CDR3 has 16 amino acids. The CDR3 sequence: CASSVSGQGIIDEQFF. For the CDR3, the DNA is TGCGCCAGCAGCGTCTCCGGACAGGGAATAATCGATGAGCAGTTCTTC.

A single count supports this clone. J is TRBJ2-1 and V is TRBV5-5; 8 bases line up with TRBD2. The CDR3 extends over 15 amino acids. V lost 2 bases to trimming and J lost 1 base; unmatched junction nucleotides: 2. The germline gives CDR1 SGHKS, CDR2 YYEKEE (reference sequence). CDR3 in amino acids: CASSFRLASYNEQFF. The CDR3 coding sequence is TGTGCCAGCAGCTTTAGACTAGCGTCCTACAATGAGCAGTTCTTC. Based on the CDR3 plus reference TRBV5-5 and TRBJ2-1, the full variable domain is DAGVTQSPTHLIKTRGQQVTLRCSPISGHKSVSWYQQVLGQGPQFIFQYYEKEERGRGNFPDRFSARQFPNYSSELNVNALLLGDSALYLCASSFRLASYNEQFFGPGTRLTVL.

The chain has TRBV12-3 or TRBV12-4 and TRBJ2-1, with 11 bases aligning to TRBD1. Losses at the gene ends were 5 bases for V and 6 bases for J; bases not matched to a gene: 0. The CDR3 extends over 13 amino acids. CDR3 sequence reads: CASSGTGGNEQFF. In DNA, the CDR3 is TGTGCCAGCAGTGGGACAGGGGGCAATGAGCAGTTCTTC.

The chain combines TRBV30 with TRBJ2-7; D unresolved. CDR3 length equals 11 residues. Germline lookup yields CDR1 GTSNPN and CDR2 SVGIG (reference sequence). V gave up 4 bases and J gave up 4 bases, with 8 bases separating them. The CDR3 sequence: CAWTDGYEQYF. DNA of the CDR3: TGTGCCTGGACCGACGGGTACGAGCAGTACTTC. Full variable domain (rest looked up from reference TRBV30 and TRBJ2-7): SQTIHQWPATLVQPVGSPLSLECTVEGTSNPNLYWYRQAAGRGLQLLFYSVGIGQISSEVPQNLSASRPQDRQFILSSKKLLLSDSGFYLCAWTDGYEQYFGPGTRLTVT.

This clone was counted a few times. V and J are TRBV2 and TRBJ2-7; 12 nucleotides agree with TRBD2. This CDR3 region has 14 residues. After removal of 7 bases from V and 2 bases from J, the junction contained 3 bases not matched to a gene. The germline V gene has CDR1 SNHLY and CDR2 FYNNEI. CDR3 protein: CASKRTSGAYEQYF. The DNA for the CDR3 is TGTGCCAGCAAGCGGACTAGCGGGGCCTACGAGCAGTACTTC.

Written as DNA, the CDR3 is TGTGCCAGCAGCCATTCCACAGGGGGGAGACAAGAGACCCAGTACTTC. This gives the protein CASSHSTGGRQETQYF. V gene TRBV14 combines with J gene TRBJ2-5; 8 bases are a match to TRBD1. J was trimmed by 2 bases and V by 3 bases; bases with no gene match: 8. In germline, CDR1 is SGHDN, CDR2 FVKESK. The CDR3 runs to 16 residues.

The genes are TRBV30 and TRBJ2-7; 8 positions agree with TRBD1. Germline V gives CDR1 GTSNPN, CDR2 SVGIG (reference sequence). Trimming cost V 5 bases and J 3 bases; bases outside gene matches: 9. This CDR3 has 14 amino acids. CDR3 in amino acids: CAWVPQGVNYEQYF. CDR3 in DNA: TGTGCCTGGGTACCACAGGGGGTCAACTACGAGCAGTACTTC.

This clone rates as medium-sized. The rearrangement joins TRBV15 to TRBJ2-3, with 12 nucleotides matching TRBD2. Germline trimming cut 1 base from V and 2 bases from J; bases unmatched to any gene: 4. The CDR3 runs to 17 residues. CDR1 is LNHNV, CDR2 YYDKDF, per germline (reference sequence). This chain's CDR3 is CATSRAPSGRATDTQYF. CDR3 nucleotide sequence: TGTGCCACCAGCAGAGCCCCTAGCGGGAGGGCCACAGATACGCAGTATTTT.

V gene TRBV25-1 combines with J gene TRBJ2-2, with D perhaps matching TRBD1 (6 bases). CDR1 and CDR2 from the germline V gene are MGHDK and SYGVNS. The CDR3 consists of 15 residues. The V and J ends lost 3 bases and 6 bases respectively, with 14 bases between them. CDR3 bases: TGTGCCAGCAGTGACGACAGGACATCGGCCGGGGAGCTGTTTTTT. Protein sequence: CASSDDRTSAGELFF.

The rearrangement uses TRBV19 and TRBJ1-2; D is undetermined. CDR1 is LNHDA and CDR2 is SQIVND in the germline V gene (reference sequence). This CDR3 is built from 16 residues. Trimming took 4 bases from V and 4 from J, leaving 19 bases between them. Here the CDR3 reads CASSNTPYPLSYGYTF. The CDR3 DNA reads TGTGCCAGTAGTAATACTCCGTATCCCCTTTCCTATGGCTACACCTTC.